This T cell receptor beta chain was retrieved from a study of blood T cell repertoires in COVID-19. Looking at the study overall: From the United States, Italy and Spain came samples of acute and convalescent COVID-19. The analysed material was cDNA or gDNA that came from T cells, B-cell-depleted T cells, or PBMCs.

This CDR3 is built from 13 residues. Trimming left V 6 bases short and J 1 base short, with 9 bases between. Germline assignment: CDR1 LNHDA and CDR2 SQIVND (reference sequence). The authors' processing: Estimates of nucleated cell counts were drawn from the amplification of reference gene primers. Assay used: immunoSEQ multiplex PCR; TCRdb lists only in-frame clones, some missing. V, J and clone size derive from that table, while D and trimming were established from the DNA sequence. The sample carries tens of thousands of clones, over 75% recorded once. The V gene is TRBV19, the J gene TRBJ1-1, with D perhaps TRBD1 (5 bases). This sequence originates from a man in his sixties with acute or convalescent COVID-19. Sequenced input: peripheral blood. The CDR3 DNA follows: TGTGCCAGTAGGGGCAGGGCGAACACTGAAGCTTTCTTT. Its protein product is CASRGRANTEAFF. Based on the CDR3 plus reference TRBV19 and TRBJ1-1, the full variable domain is DGGITQSPKYLFRKEGQNVTLSCEQNLNHDAMYWYRQDPGQGLRLIYYSQIVNDFQKGDIAEGYSVSREKKESFPLTVTSAQKNPTAFYLCASRGRANTEAFFGQGTRLTVV.